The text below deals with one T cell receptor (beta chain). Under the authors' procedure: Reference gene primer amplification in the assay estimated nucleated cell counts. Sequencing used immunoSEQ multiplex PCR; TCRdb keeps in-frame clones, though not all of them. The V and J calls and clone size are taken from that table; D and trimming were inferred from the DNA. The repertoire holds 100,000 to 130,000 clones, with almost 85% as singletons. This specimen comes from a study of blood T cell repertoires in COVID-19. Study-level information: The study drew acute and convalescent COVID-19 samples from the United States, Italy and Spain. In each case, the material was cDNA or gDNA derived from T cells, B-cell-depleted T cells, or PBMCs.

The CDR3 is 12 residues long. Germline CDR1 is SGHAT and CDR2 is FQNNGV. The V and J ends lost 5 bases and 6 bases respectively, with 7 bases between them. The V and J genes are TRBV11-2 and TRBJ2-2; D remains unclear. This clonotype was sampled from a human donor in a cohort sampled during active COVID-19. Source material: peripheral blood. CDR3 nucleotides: TGTGCCAGCAGCCCCGGTCCCGGGGAGCTGTTTTTT. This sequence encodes CASSPGPGELFF.